Listed here are 19 T cell receptor beta chains from one sample, sequenced in a study of CD8+ T cells in alopecia areata. Sequencing relied on a cDNA template that was reverse transcribed from extracted RNA. Using immunoSEQ multiplex PCR, the repertoire was profiled, and TCRdb retains in-frame clones only, with some absent. The sample gives some 200,000 clones, under 60% of which show up once; 10% to 15% is in the top ten. The treatment here: oral pan-JAK inhibitor, 5-10 mg twice daily. The specimen comprised CD8+ T cells sorted from blood, sampled at week 24, from a patient treated with tofacitinib. The receptors were gathered from a human donor with alopecia areata.

This clone has more than one count but fewer than ten. The chain employs TRBV15 and TRBJ2-7; 7 nucleotides align to TRBD1. The CDR3 is 14 amino acids. Looked up from germline, CDR1 is LNHNV and CDR2 is YYDKDF (reference sequence). V lost 3 bases and J lost 2; bases outside the gene matches: 4. CDR3 nucleotides: TGTGCCACCAGCAGGACAGGGAATCCCTACGAGCAGTACTTC. Translated, it gives CATSRTGNPYEQYF.

The rearrangement links TRBV12-5 to TRBJ2-1; TRBD2 aligns across 7 bases. The CDR3 totals 18 residues. Trimming took 0 bases from V and 5 from J; bases not matched to a gene: 13. The germline gives CDR1 LGHNT, CDR2 FRNRAP. The CDR3, as DNA: TGTGCTAGTGGTTTGGTACTTTTCCTCGAGCGGGGCGACAATGAGCAGTTCTTC. Its translation is CASGLVLFLERGDNEQFF.

V usage is TRBV30 and J usage is TRBJ1-2; tentatively, D is TRBD1 (5 bases). With 5 bases removed from V and 4 bases from J, the gap between germline ends came to 8 bases. The CDR3 runs 11 residues. Per germline, CDR1 GTSNPN and CDR2 SVGIG (reference sequence). This CDR3 is CAWQGIYGYTF. The CDR3 DNA sequence: TGTGCCTGGCAGGGTATCTATGGCTACACCTTC.

This chain's CDR3 is CSVEDPRSGMGEKLFF. DNA of the CDR3: TGCAGCGTTGAAGATCCTCGGTCAGGGATGGGTGAAAAACTGTTTTTT. The chain has TRBV29-1 and TRBJ1-4, with TRBD1 as a possible D gene (5 bases). V was pared by 0 bases and J by 7 bases, with 18 bases between. The length of the CDR3 is 16 residues. The germline CDR1 and CDR2 sequences are SQVTM and ANQGSEA.

The V and J genes are TRBV29-1 and TRBJ2-7; possible D gene TRBD1, 6 bases. Per germline, CDR1 SQVTM and CDR2 ANQGSEA. V shed 6 bases and J shed 2 bases, with 11 bases lying between them. The length of the CDR3 is 12 residues. The CDR3 bases are TGCAGCGTGGCGACAGGTACCTACGAGCAGTACTTC. Its protein product is CSVATGTYEQYF.

This sequence joins TRBV7-9 and TRBJ2-1, with 8 positions matching TRBD1. CDR3 size: 17 residues. Losses at the gene ends were 3 bases for V and 4 bases for J; bases not matched to a gene: 11. The germline V gene encodes CDR1 SEHNR and CDR2 FQNEAQ (reference sequence). The CDR3 loop reads CASSFWPNRDRYNEQFF. CDR3 bases: TGTGCCAGCAGCTTTTGGCCAAACCGGGACAGGTACAATGAGCAGTTCTTC.

CDR3 DNA sequence: TGTGCCAGCAGGGCATCGGGGGGAAGTGCCAACGTCCTGACTTTC. The encoded protein is CASRASGGSANVLTF. The chain joins TRBV5-4 to TRBJ2-6; TRBD2 matches at 7 bases. Germline trimming cut 5 bases from V and 7 bases from J; bases unmatched to any gene: 9. The CDR3 has 15 residues. The germline V gene encodes CDR1 SGHNT and CDR2 YYREEE (reference sequence).

The table lists this clone with a few counts. The CDR3, as DNA: TGTGCCAGCAGCGCCCGCCGACAGGCTTCCTACGAGCAGTACTTC. Translated, it gives CASSARRQASYEQYF. The chain links TRBV7-8 to TRBJ2-7, with D maybe TRBD1 (6 bases). This CDR3 has 15 amino acids. V was pared by 5 bases and J by 1 base, with 15 bases between. The germline V gene encodes CDR1 SGHVS and CDR2 FQNEAQ.

This rearrangement joins TRBV5-6 to TRBJ1-1; D gene uncertain. V lost 0 bases and J lost 4, with 13 bases in between. This CDR3 has 15 residues. The germline gives CDR1 SGHDT, CDR2 YYEEEE. CDR3 sequence: CASSLGLRGGTEAFF. The CDR3 bases are TGTGCCAGCAGCTTGGGGTTAAGAGGTGGCACTGAAGCTTTCTTT. Full variable domain (remainder filled in from reference TRBV5-6 and TRBJ1-1): DAGVTQSPTHLIKTRGQQVTLRCSPKSGHDTVSWYQQALGQGPQFIFQYYEEEERQRGNFPDRFSGHQFPNYSSELNVNALLLGDSALYLCASSLGLRGGTEAFFGQGTRLTVV.

This clone showed up just a few times. The chain links TRBV7-9 to TRBJ2-7; either TRBD1 or TRBD2 may fit D (5 bases each). Trimming pared 4 bases from V and 0 bases from J, leaving 16 bases between. Germline CDR1 and CDR2: SEHNR and FQNEAQ (reference sequence). This CDR3 has 16 residues. DNA of the CDR3: TGTGCCAGCAGCTCAACCGGGACCTCTCTCTCCTACGAGCAGTACTTC. As protein: CASSSTGTSLSYEQYF.

The V call is TRBV9, the J call TRBJ1-6, with TRBD1 as a possible D gene (5 bases). Trimming shortened V by 8 bases and J by 13 bases, and 10 bases separated the two germline ends. This CDR3 has 10 residues. Germline assignment: CDR1 SGDLS and CDR2 YYNGEE. CDR3 sequence: CASGGNPLHF. The DNA for the CDR3 is TGTGCCAGTGGGGGAAACCCCCTCCACTTT.

This clone showed up just a few times. The chain couples TRBV6-5 to TRBJ2-3; tentative D call: TRBD1 (6 bases). The CDR3 spans 13 residues. The germline V and J ends were trimmed by 10 bases and 3 bases, with 14 bases remaining between them. Germline CDR1 reads MNHEY; CDR2 reads SVGAGI. The CDR3 DNA reads TGTGCCACCGGACAGACAGAGACAGATACGCAGTATTTT. Protein product: CATGQTETDTQYF.

This chain uses TRBV28 with TRBJ1-2, with D unresolved. The length of the CDR3 is 13 residues. CDR1 MDHEN and CDR2 SYDVKM come from the germline V gene. With 7 bases removed from V and 8 bases from J, the gap between germline ends came to 17 bases. Written as DNA, the CDR3 is TGTGCCAGCACCCTTAACGGGGTGGAGGGCTACACCTTC. Residues: CASTLNGVEGYTF.

This chain joins TRBV13 and TRBJ2-5, with TRBD1 matching over 8 bases. Germline CDR1 is PRHDT and CDR2 is FYEKMQ (reference sequence). V was pared by 5 bases and J by 2 bases, with 4 bases of the junction left unmatched. CDR3 length: 14 amino acids. CDR3 residues: CASSPRTGQETQYF. The CDR3 bases are TGTGCCAGCAGCCCTAGGACAGGGCAAGAGACCCAGTACTTC.

The CDR3 loop is CSAVAGAFFYEQYF. DNA for the CDR3: TGCAGCGCAGTAGCGGGGGCGTTTTTCTACGAGCAGTACTTC. V usage is TRBV29-1 and J usage is TRBJ2-7; 9 nucleotides agree with TRBD2. Germline V gene data show CDR1 as SQVTM and CDR2 as ANQGSEA. The CDR3 consists of 14 residues. With 7 bases clipped from V and 3 bases from J, the junction kept 10 bases outside the gene matches.

The chain combines TRBV2 with TRBJ2-2, with TRBD2 as a possible D gene (6 bases). The ends were cut back, 3 bases at V and 3 bases at J, with 8 bases in the middle. The germline CDR1 and CDR2 sequences are SNHLY and FYNNEI. This CDR3 has 14 residues. The CDR3 DNA reads TGTGCCAGCAGTGATAGCGGCCACACCGGGGAGCTGTTTTTT. This sequence encodes CASSDSGHTGELFF.

This clone was detected a few times. The chain couples TRBV18 to TRBJ1-4; D gene uncertain. Looked up from germline, CDR1 is KGHSH and CDR2 is LQKENI. The length of the CDR3 is 11 residues. With 3 bases removed from V and 6 bases from J, the gap between germline ends came to 2 bases. Here the CDR3 DNA reads TGTGCCAGCTCACCGGATGAAAAACTGTTTTTT. Its protein product is CASSPDEKLFF.

The V gene is TRBV7-9, the J gene TRBJ2-7; possible D gene TRBD1, 5 bases. Germline CDR1 reads SEHNR; CDR2 reads FQNEAQ (reference sequence). The CDR3 is 17 residues long. Trimming took off 5 bases at V and 2 bases at J, with 22 bases between the two ends. The CDR3 here is CASSPQLRTPDTYEQYF. Here the CDR3 DNA reads TGTGCCAGCAGCCCCCAACTGAGGACACCTGACACCTACGAGCAGTACTTC.

This sequence joins TRBV7-9 and TRBJ2-2; the match to TRBD2 covers 10 bases. The germline gives CDR1 SEHNR, CDR2 FQNEAQ (reference sequence). The CDR3 has 18 residues. V was clipped by 3 bases and J by 3 bases; unmatched bases: 10. CDR3 sequence: CASSLATPGTSDTGELFF. The DNA for the CDR3 is TGTGCCAGCAGCTTGGCGACACCCGGGACTAGCGACACCGGGGAGCTGTTTTTT. The variable domain in full, completed from reference TRBV7-9 and TRBJ2-2, reads DTGVSQNPRHKITKRGQNVTFRCDPISEHNRLYWYRQTLGQGPEFLTYFQNEAQLEKSRLLSDRFSAERPKGSFSTLEIQRTEQGDSAMYLCASSLATPGTSDTGELFFGEGSRLTVL.